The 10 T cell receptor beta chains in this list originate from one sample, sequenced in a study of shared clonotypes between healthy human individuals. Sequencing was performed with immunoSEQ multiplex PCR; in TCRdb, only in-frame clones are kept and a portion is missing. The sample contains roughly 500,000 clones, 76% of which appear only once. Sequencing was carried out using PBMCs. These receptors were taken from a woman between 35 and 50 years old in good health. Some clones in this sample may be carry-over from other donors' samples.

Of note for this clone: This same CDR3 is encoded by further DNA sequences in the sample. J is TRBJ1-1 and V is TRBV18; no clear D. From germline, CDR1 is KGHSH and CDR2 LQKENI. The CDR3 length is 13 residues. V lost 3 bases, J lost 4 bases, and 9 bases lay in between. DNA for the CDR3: TGTGCCAGCTCACCTGAGGAATCCACTGAAGCTTTCTTT. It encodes CASSPEESTEAFF.

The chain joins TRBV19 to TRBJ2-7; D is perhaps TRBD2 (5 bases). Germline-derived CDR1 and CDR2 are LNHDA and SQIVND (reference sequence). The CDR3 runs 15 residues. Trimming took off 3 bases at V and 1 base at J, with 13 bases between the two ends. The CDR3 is CASSITLSGSYEQYF. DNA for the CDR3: TGTGCCAGTAGTATCACCCTAAGCGGTTCCTACGAGCAGTACTTC. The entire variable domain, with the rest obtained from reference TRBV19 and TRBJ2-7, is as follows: DGGITQSPKYLFRKEGQNVTLSCEQNLNHDAMYWYRQDPGQGLRLIYYSQIVNDFQKGDIAEGYSVSREKKESFPLTVTSAQKNPTAFYLCASSITLSGSYEQYFGPGTRLTVT.

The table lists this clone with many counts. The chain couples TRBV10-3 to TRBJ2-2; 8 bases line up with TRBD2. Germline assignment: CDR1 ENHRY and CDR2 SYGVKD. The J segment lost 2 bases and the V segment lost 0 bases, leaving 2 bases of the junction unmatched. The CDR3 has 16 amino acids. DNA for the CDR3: TGTGCCATCAGTGAGTCCAGCGGGGGTAACACCGGGGAGCTGTTTTTT. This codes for CAISESSGGNTGELFF.

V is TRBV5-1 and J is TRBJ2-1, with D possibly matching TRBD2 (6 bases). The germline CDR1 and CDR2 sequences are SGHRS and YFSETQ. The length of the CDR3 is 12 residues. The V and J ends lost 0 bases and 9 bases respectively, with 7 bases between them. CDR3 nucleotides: TGCGCCAGCAGCTTGGTGGGAGGTGAGCAGTTCTTC. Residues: CASSLVGGEQFF.

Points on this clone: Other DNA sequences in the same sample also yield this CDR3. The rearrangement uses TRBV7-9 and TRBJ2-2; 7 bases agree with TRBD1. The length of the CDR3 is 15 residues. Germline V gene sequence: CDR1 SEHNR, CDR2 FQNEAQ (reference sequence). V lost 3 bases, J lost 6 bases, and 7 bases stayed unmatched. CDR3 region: CASSLVQGPAGELFF. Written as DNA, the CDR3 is TGTGCCAGCAGCTTGGTACAGGGGCCGGCCGGGGAGCTGTTTTTT.

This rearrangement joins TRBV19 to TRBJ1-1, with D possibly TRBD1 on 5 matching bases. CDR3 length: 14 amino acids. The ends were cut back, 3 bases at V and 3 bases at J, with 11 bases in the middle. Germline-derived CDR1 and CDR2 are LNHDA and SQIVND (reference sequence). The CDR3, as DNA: TGTGCCAGTAGTATCCCAGGGAAGGACACTGAAGCTTTCTTT. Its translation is CASSIPGKDTEAFF.

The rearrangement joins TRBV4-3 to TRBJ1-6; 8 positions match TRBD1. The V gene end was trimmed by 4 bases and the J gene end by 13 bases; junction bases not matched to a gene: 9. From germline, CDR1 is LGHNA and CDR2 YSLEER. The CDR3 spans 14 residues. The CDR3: CASSRGQGYDPLHF. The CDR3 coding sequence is TGCGCCAGCAGCCGCGGACAGGGTTATGATCCCCTCCACTTT.

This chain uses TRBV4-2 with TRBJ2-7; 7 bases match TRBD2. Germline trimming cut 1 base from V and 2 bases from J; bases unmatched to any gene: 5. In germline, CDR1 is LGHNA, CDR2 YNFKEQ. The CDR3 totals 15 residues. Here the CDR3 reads CASSQASGFAYEQYF. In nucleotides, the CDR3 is TGTGCCAGCAGCCAAGCTAGCGGATTTGCCTACGAGCAGTACTTC.

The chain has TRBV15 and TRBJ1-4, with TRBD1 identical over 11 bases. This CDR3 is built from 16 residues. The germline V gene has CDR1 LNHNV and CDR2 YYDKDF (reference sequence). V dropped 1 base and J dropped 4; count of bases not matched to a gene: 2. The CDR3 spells CATSRGGTGGNEKLFF. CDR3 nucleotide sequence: TGTGCCACCAGCAGAGGCGGGACAGGGGGTAATGAAAAACTGTTTTTT.

The CDR3 DNA sequence: TGTGCCAGCACCCTATTCCCCTCTGAAGAGCAGTACTTC. This translates into CASTLFPSEEQYF. The rearrangement joins TRBV7-8 to TRBJ2-7, with no clear D. The CDR3 is 13 amino acids. Germline CDR1 SGHVS, CDR2 FQNEAQ. The V end lost 7 bases, the J end lost 7 bases, and 17 bases lay between the germline ends.